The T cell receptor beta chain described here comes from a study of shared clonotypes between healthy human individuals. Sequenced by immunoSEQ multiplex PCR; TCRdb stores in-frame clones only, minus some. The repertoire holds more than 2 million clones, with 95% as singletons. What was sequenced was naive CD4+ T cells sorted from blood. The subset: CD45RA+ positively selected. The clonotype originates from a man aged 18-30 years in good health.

CDR3 protein: CASSETLLAGAAGDEQYF. CDR3 in DNA: TGTGCCAGCAGCGAAACGCTTCTTGCGGGAGCAGCGGGGGACGAGCAGTACTTC. The chain carries TRBV5-4 and TRBJ2-7; 8 positions match TRBD2. The CDR3 sequence is 18 residues long. Germline V lookup: CDR1 SGHNT, CDR2 YYREEE (reference sequence). V was pared by 4 bases and J by 5 bases, with 20 bases of the junction left unmatched.